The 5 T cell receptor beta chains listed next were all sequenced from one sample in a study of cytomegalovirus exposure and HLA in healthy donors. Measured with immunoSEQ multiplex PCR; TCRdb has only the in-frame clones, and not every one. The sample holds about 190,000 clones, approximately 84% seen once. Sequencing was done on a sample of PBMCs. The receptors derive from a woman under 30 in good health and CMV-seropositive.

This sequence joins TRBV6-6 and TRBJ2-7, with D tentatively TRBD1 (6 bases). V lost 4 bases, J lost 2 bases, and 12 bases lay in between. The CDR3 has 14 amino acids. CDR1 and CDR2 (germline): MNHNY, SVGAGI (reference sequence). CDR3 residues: CASSFAGAAYEQYF. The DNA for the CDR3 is TGTGCCAGCAGTTTCGCAGGGGCCGCCTACGAGCAGTACTTC.

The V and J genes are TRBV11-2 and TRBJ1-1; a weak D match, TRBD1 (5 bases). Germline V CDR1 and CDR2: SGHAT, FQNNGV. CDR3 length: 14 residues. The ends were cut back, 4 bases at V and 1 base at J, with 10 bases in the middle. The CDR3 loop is CASSSQTENTEAFF. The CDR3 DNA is TGTGCCAGCAGCTCCCAGACAGAGAACACTGAAGCTTTCTTT.

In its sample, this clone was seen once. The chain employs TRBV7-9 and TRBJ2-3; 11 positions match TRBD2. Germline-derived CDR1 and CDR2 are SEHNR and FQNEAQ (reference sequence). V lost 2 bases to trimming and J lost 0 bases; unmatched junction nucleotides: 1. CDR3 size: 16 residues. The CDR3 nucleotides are TGTGCCAGCAGCTTAACTAGCGGGAGAAGCACAGATACGCAGTATTTT. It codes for CASSLTSGRSTDTQYF.

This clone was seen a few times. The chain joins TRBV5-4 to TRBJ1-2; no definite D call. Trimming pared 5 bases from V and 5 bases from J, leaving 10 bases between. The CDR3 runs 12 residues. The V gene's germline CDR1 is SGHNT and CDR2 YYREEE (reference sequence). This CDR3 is CASRQDQYGYTF. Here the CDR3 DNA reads TGTGCCAGCAGGCAGGATCAATATGGCTACACCTTC.

Here the CDR3 reads CASSFRGLYQPQHF. CDR3 bases: TGTGCCAGCAGTTTCCGCGGGCTTTATCAGCCCCAGCATTTT. The chain employs TRBV27 and TRBJ1-5; no firm D call. Germline values: CDR1 MNHEY, CDR2 SMNVEV (reference sequence). Trimming pared 3 bases from V and 5 bases from J, leaving 11 bases between. This CDR3 has 14 residues.